These 3 T cell receptor beta chains came from one sample sequenced in a study of neurological immune-mediated disorders. Using its own MiXCR run on the 5' RACE reads, TCRdb lists one record per CDR3 protein. The sample gives over 65,000 distinct CDR3 sequences, about 2.5% of which show up once; roughly 1.1% is in the top ten. Sequenced: PBMCs. These TCRs come from a woman aged 25 to 39 with multiple sclerosis.

At least ten counts were recorded for this clonotype. This chain links TRBV6-2 or TRBV6-3 with TRBJ1-1; D perhaps matches TRBD1 (6 bases). Between the trimmed V and J ends, which lost 2 bases and 4 bases, there was a span of 11 bases. The germline gives CDR1 MNHEY, CDR2 SVGEGT. The CDR3 extends over 14 amino acids. Here the CDR3 reads CASSYMGATTEAFF. The CDR3 region has the DNA TGTGCCAGCAGTTACATGGGGGCAACCACTGAAGCTTTCTTT.

In its sample, this clonotype was seen many times. The V and J genes are TRBV6-4 and TRBJ2-3; D is ambiguous. V shed 2 bases and J shed 4 bases, with 7 bases lying between them. CDR3 length equals 13 residues. Germline CDR1 is MRHNA and CDR2 is SNTAGT. CDR3: CASSDTPSDTQYF. CDR3 coding DNA: TGTGCCAGCAGTGACACGCCTTCAGATACGCAGTATTTT.

This clonotype was detected ten times or more. The V and J genes are TRBV7-2 and TRBJ2-5; D may correspond to TRBD1 or TRBD2 (5 bases each). Germline loops: CDR1 SGHTA, CDR2 FQGNSA. There are 15 residues in the CDR3. V lost 5 bases and J 5 bases, leaving 18 bases between the germline ends. The chain's CDR3 is CASSIFPGRPETQYF. CDR3 nucleotide sequence: TGTGCCAGCAGCATATTCCCGGGGCGCCCGGAGACCCAGTACTTC. The variable domain in full, completed from reference TRBV7-2 and TRBJ2-5, reads GAGVSQSPSNKVTEKGKDVELRCDPISGHTALYWYRQSLGQGLEFLIYFQGNSAPDKSGLPSDRFSAERTGGSVSTLTIQRTQQEDSAVYLCASSIFPGRPETQYFGPGTRLLVL.